The 32 T cell receptor beta chains given below trace back to one sample, sequenced in a study of blood T cell repertoires in COVID-19. Generated by immunoSEQ multiplex PCR, the TCRdb table keeps only in-frame clones and is missing some. Here the sample spans under 200,000 clones, 79% being singletons. The specimen sequenced was peripheral blood. The receptors here all came from a woman aged 60-75 years with COVID-19, enrolled during active disease.

This clone has just one count. This chain connects TRBV29-1 to TRBJ2-1; TRBD1 might be the D (5 bases). V lost 7 bases, J lost 7 bases, and 23 bases lay in between. The CDR3 has 15 amino acids. Per germline, CDR1 SQVTM and CDR2 ANQGSEA. The CDR3 DNA follows: TGCAGCGCGGTGGGGATCGGAACAGGCCATAATGAGCAGTTCTTC. This sequence encodes CSAVGIGTGHNEQFF.

The rearrangement links TRBV21-1 to TRBJ1-4; the DNA was not compared with TRBD1, the D call given in the table. TRBV21-1 is described as a pseudogene. The CDR3 spans 12 residues. This CDR3 is CARDRKNEKLFF. The CDR3 region has the DNA TGTGCCAGGGACAGGAAGAATGAAAAACTGTTTTTT.

A remark on this clone: Other nucleotide sequences from this sample produce the same CDR3. The gene calls are TRBV5-1 and TRBJ2-1; the match to TRBD2 covers 15 bases. The CDR3 runs to 15 residues. Trimming removed 5 bases from V and 7 bases from J; junction bases left unmatched: 4. Germline V gene sequence: CDR1 SGHRS, CDR2 YFSETQ. This chain's CDR3 is CASSLGLAGGNEQFF. Written as DNA, the CDR3 is TGCGCCAGCAGTTTAGGACTAGCGGGAGGGAATGAGCAGTTCTTC.

The chain carries TRBV2 and TRBJ1-5; the D gene is possibly TRBD1 (5 bases). Germline-derived CDR1 and CDR2 are SNHLY and FYNNEI. The CDR3 consists of 13 residues. Trimming cost V 8 bases and J 6 bases, with 14 bases left between them. In nucleotides, the CDR3 is TGTGCCAGCCGGAATCAGGGTGGTCAGCCCCAGCATTTT. It codes for CASRNQGGQPQHF.

V usage is TRBV19 and J usage is TRBJ2-7; D possibly corresponds to TRBD2 (6 bases). CDR1 and CDR2 (germline): LNHDA, SQIVND (reference sequence). V lost 0 bases and J 4 bases, leaving 13 bases between the germline ends. The CDR3 length is 15 residues. The CDR3 here is CASSIDLGSGYEQYF. The CDR3 coding sequence is TGTGCCAGTAGTATAGATCTAGGGAGCGGGTACGAGCAGTACTTC. The variable domain in full, with the rest retrieved from reference TRBV19 and TRBJ2-7, is DGGITQSPKYLFRKEGQNVTLSCEQNLNHDAMYWYRQDPGQGLRLIYYSQIVNDFQKGDIAEGYSVSREKKESFPLTVTSAQKNPTAFYLCASSIDLGSGYEQYFGPGTRLTVT.

In its sample, this clone was seen a few times. The gene calls are TRBV6-4 and TRBJ2-2, with TRBD1 as a possible D gene (5 bases). V was shortened by 6 bases and J by 0 bases, with 11 bases between the two germline ends. Germline values: CDR1 MRHNA, CDR2 SNTAGT. The CDR3 is 15 residues long. The CDR3 DNA reads TGTGCCAGCAGCCGACAGCCTTCGAACACCGGGGAGCTGTTTTTT. Its protein is CASSRQPSNTGELFF.

The CDR3 nucleotides read TGCGCCAGCAGCTTGGGTCAGGGGGGCCAAGAGACCCAGTACTTC. Protein: CASSLGQGGQETQYF. The V and J genes are TRBV5-1 and TRBJ2-5, with D maybe TRBD1 (7 bases). This CDR3 comprises 15 residues. V was cut by 0 bases and J by 1 base, with 10 bases left in between. Germline lookup yields CDR1 SGHRS and CDR2 YFSETQ.

This chain links TRBV7-2 with TRBJ2-3, with D perhaps TRBD2 (6 bases). The germline V gene encodes CDR1 SGHTA and CDR2 FQGNSA. This CDR3 has 17 amino acids. The V end was cut by 5 bases, the J end by 1 base, with 19 bases between. CDR3 nucleotides: TGTGCCAGCAGCAAGGCCCCGGCTCCGGGGGGCACAGATACGCAGTATTTT. It translates to CASSKAPAPGGTDTQYF.

The CDR3 is CASSAKAGVASEQYF. CDR3 coding DNA: TGTGCCAGCAGTGCCAAAGCGGGAGTTGCCTCCGAGCAGTACTTC. The rearrangement uses TRBV6-4 and TRBJ2-7; TRBD2 matches 8 bases. CDR1 is MRHNA, CDR2 SNTAGT, per germline. This CDR3 comprises 15 residues. Trimming cost V 4 bases and J 6 bases; bases outside gene matches: 11.

This rearrangement joins TRBV4-1 to TRBJ1-1; no definite D call. Germline loops: CDR1 MGHRA, CDR2 YSYEKL. The CDR3 runs 15 residues. V was shortened by 1 base and J by 0 bases, with 9 bases between the two germline ends. The CDR3 DNA reads TGCGCCAGCAGCCAAGTCTCGGAGATGAACACTGAAGCTTTCTTT. Translation gives CASSQVSEMNTEAFF.

The rearrangement joins TRBV19 to TRBJ2-7; 8 bases map to TRBD1. Germline V gives CDR1 LNHDA, CDR2 SQIVND (reference sequence). V lost 5 bases and J lost 2; bases outside the gene matches: 5. The CDR3 runs to 14 residues. As DNA, the CDR3 is TGTGCCAGTAGTTCACCGGGACAGGCCTACGAGCAGTACTTC. It encodes CASSSPGQAYEQYF.

This rearrangement joins TRBV5-4 to TRBJ2-7; 7 bases agree with TRBD2. The V gene's germline CDR1 is SGHNT and CDR2 YYREEE (reference sequence). Trimming removed 3 bases from V and 0 bases from J; junction bases left unmatched: 6. The CDR3 loop spans 15 amino acids. CDR3 sequence (DNA): TGTGCCAGCAGCTCCAAAGCGGGAAGCTCCTACGAGCAGTACTTC. The encoded protein is CASSSKAGSSYEQYF.

V is TRBV7-9 and J is TRBJ2-1, with a possible D match to TRBD1 (6 bases). Germline loops: CDR1 SEHNR, CDR2 FQNEAQ (reference sequence). The CDR3 extends over 14 amino acids. Trimming removed 5 bases from V and 8 bases from J, with 16 bases in between. This CDR3 is CASSHGTGFDEQFF. CDR3 bases: TGTGCCAGCAGCCACGGTACAGGGTTCGATGAGCAGTTCTTC.

The rearrangement links TRBV11-1 to TRBJ2-2; a weak D match, TRBD1 (5 bases). CDR3 length: 13 residues. Trimming removed 5 bases at V and 4 bases at J, with 8 bases between. Germline-derived CDR1 and CDR2 are SGHAT and FQDESV (reference sequence). The CDR3 spells CASSATVTGELFF. The CDR3 nucleotides are TGTGCCAGCAGCGCGACAGTCACCGGGGAGCTGTTTTTT. Full variable domain (remainder filled in from reference TRBV11-1 and TRBJ2-2): EAEVAQSPRYKITEKSQAVAFWCDPISGHATLYWYRQILGQGPELLVQFQDESVVDDSQLPKDRFSAERLKGVDSTLKIQPAELGDSAMYLCASSATVTGELFFGEGSRLTVL.

The rearrangement joins TRBV30 to TRBJ2-7; 11 bases map to TRBD2. Germline CDR1 reads GTSNPN; CDR2 reads SVGIG (reference sequence). V shed 8 bases, J shed 7 bases, and the junction held 10 bases outside the gene matches. This CDR3 is 13 amino acids long. The CDR3 sequence is CAGALAGVGEQYF. For the CDR3, the DNA is TGTGCCGGGGCACTAGCGGGAGTGGGGGAGCAGTACTTC.

The chain is built from TRBV4-3 and TRBJ1-4; perhaps TRBD1 as D (6 bases). Between the trimmed V and J ends, which lost 0 bases and 8 bases, there was a span of 16 bases. Germline V gives CDR1 LGHNA, CDR2 YSLEER. The CDR3 runs to 16 residues. The CDR3 sequence is CASSQDGVGRGEKLFF. DNA for the CDR3: TGCGCCAGCAGCCAAGATGGGGTCGGGAGGGGGGAAAAACTGTTTTTT.

The gene calls are TRBV6-1 and TRBJ2-3; a weak D match, TRBD2 (6 bases). This CDR3 contains 13 residues. V was trimmed by 2 bases and J by 14 bases, leaving 17 bases between them. Per germline, CDR1 MNHNS and CDR2 SASEGT. CDR3 bases: TGTGCCAGCAGTGAAAATTCGGGCCTGGGGGGGTATTTT. As protein: CASSENSGLGGYF.

V is TRBV7-2 and J is TRBJ2-3; TRBD1 agrees at 9 bases. V shed 4 bases, J shed 4 bases, and the junction held 6 bases outside the gene matches. Germline CDR1 is SGHTA and CDR2 is FQGNSA. This CDR3 contains 15 residues. Here the CDR3 reads CASSSQGARPDTQYF. DNA of the CDR3: TGTGCCAGCAGCTCACAGGGGGCGCGCCCAGATACGCAGTATTTT.

This chain connects TRBV5-6 to TRBJ1-1, with a tentative D call TRBD1 (5 bases). The germline V gene encodes CDR1 SGHDT and CDR2 YYEEEE. Trimming removed 3 bases from V and 1 base from J, with 13 bases in between. The CDR3 is 15 amino acids. The DNA of the CDR3 is TGTGCCAGCAGCTGGGGCGACAGCCGGAACACTGAAGCTTTCTTT. Protein sequence: CASSWGDSRNTEAFF.

This clone was seen just once. V and J are TRBV19 and TRBJ2-1; 14 bases are shared with TRBD2. V lost 6 bases and J lost 11; bases outside the gene matches: 3. The CDR3 runs to 13 residues. Germline CDR1 reads LNHDA; CDR2 reads SQIVND (reference sequence). The CDR3 sequence is CASRTSGGAKQFF. The CDR3 DNA reads as TGTGCCAGTAGGACTAGCGGGGGGGCAAAGCAGTTCTTC.

This chain connects TRBV10-1 to TRBJ1-2; perhaps TRBD1 as D (5 bases). Trimming cost V 3 bases and J 3 bases, with 8 bases left between them. The germline CDR1 and CDR2 sequences are WNHNN and SYGVQD (reference sequence). The CDR3 contains 13 residues. Written as DNA, the CDR3 is TGCGCCAGCAGTGAAGCCAGGGACTATGGCTACACCTTC. It translates to CASSEARDYGYTF.

The chain is built from TRBV29-1 and TRBJ2-1; 7 bases line up with TRBD1. Germline loops: CDR1 SQVTM, CDR2 ANQGSEA. This CDR3 spans 15 amino acids. J gave up 4 bases and V 2 bases, and 8 bases lay outside the gene matches. The CDR3 coding sequence is TGCAGCGTTGAAACTGGACAGGTAACGTACAATGAGCAGTTCTTC. This gives the protein CSVETGQVTYNEQFF.

V is TRBV2 and J is TRBJ1-1; D might be TRBD1 (6 bases). V lost 8 bases, J lost 0 bases, and 16 bases lay in between. This CDR3 has 15 residues. The germline gives CDR1 SNHLY, CDR2 FYNNEI. CDR3 sequence: CASGAGARLNTEAFF. CDR3 bases: TGTGCCAGCGGGGCGGGGGCCCGATTGAACACTGAAGCTTTCTTT.

The CDR3 DNA sequence: TGTGCCAGCAGCTTAGCGGGCGGGAGGGCGAAGACCCAGTACTTC. Its translation: CASSLAGGRAKTQYF. The chain uses TRBV7-9 and TRBJ2-5; 9 bases map to TRBD2. V shed 0 bases and J 6 bases; nucleotides not matched to a gene: 5. The CDR3 is 15 amino acids. Germline CDR1 SEHNR, CDR2 FQNEAQ (reference sequence).

The chain employs TRBV28 and TRBJ2-3; TRBD2 is a possible D gene (5 bases). The CDR3 has 15 amino acids. V was cut by 5 bases and J by 1 base, with 13 bases left in between. Germline-derived CDR1 and CDR2 are MDHEN and SYDVKM. The CDR3 sequence is CASSPSAEGTDTQYF. The CDR3 DNA reads TGTGCCAGCAGTCCCTCAGCGGAGGGCACAGATACGCAGTATTTT. The full variable domain, completed using reference TRBV28 and TRBJ2-3, is DVKVTQSSRYLVKRTGEKVFLECVQDMDHENMFWYRQDPGLGLRLIYFSYDVKMKEKGDIPEGYSVSREKKERFSLILESASTNQTSMYLCASSPSAEGTDTQYFGPGTRLTVL.

The CDR3 DNA reads TGTGCCAGCAGCCCCGGGGGGGAATACAATGAGCAGTTCTTC. Encoded protein: CASSPGGEYNEQFF. The rearrangement joins TRBV7-2 to TRBJ2-1; 8 nucleotides align to TRBD2. CDR1 and CDR2 (germline): SGHTA, FQGNSA. The CDR3 extends over 14 amino acids. V shed 5 bases and J 4 bases; nucleotides not matched to a gene: 4.

The CDR3 bases are TGTGCCTGGAGCCCTAGCGGGAGGGCCGGCGAGCAGTACTTC. Residues: CAWSPSGRAGEQYF. The chain employs TRBV30 and TRBJ2-7; 12 bases are a match to TRBD2. With 3 bases clipped from V and 6 bases from J, the junction kept 6 bases outside the gene matches. The germline V gene encodes CDR1 GTSNPN and CDR2 SVGIG (reference sequence). This CDR3 spans 14 amino acids.

V is TRBV7-9 and J is TRBJ2-5; no reliable D call. Deletions cut 3 bases from V and 5 bases from J, with 16 bases between. CDR3 length equals 15 residues. CDR1 is SEHNR, CDR2 FQNEAQ, per germline (reference sequence). The CDR3 DNA reads as TGTGCCAGCAGCTTTCCCCACCCCAGTAATGAGACCCAGTACTTC. Translating it yields CASSFPHPSNETQYF.

The V and J genes are TRBV6-5 and TRBJ2-7; no definite D call. The length of the CDR3 is 14 residues. Germline V CDR1 and CDR2: MNHEY, SVGAGI. V was trimmed by 4 bases and J by 3 bases, leaving 13 bases between them. CDR3 sequence reads: CASSSRRMDYEQYV. Here the CDR3 DNA reads TGTGCCAGCAGTTCCCGCAGGATGGACTACGAGCAGTACGTC.

The chain carries TRBV7-8 and TRBJ2-1; D is perhaps TRBD2 (7 bases). In germline, CDR1 is SGHVS, CDR2 FQNEAQ. The CDR3 is made up of 16 amino acids. V was trimmed by 1 base and J by 3 bases, leaving 13 bases between them. The CDR3 here is CASSLGRRGRYNEQFF. In DNA form, the CDR3 reads TGTGCCAGCAGCTTAGGTCGGCGGGGGCGCTACAATGAGCAGTTCTTC. The full variable domain, its missing parts supplied by reference TRBV7-8 and TRBJ2-1, is GAGVSQSPRYKVAKRGQDVALRCDPISGHVSLFWYQQALGQGPEFLTYFQNEAQLDKSGLPSDRFFAERPEGSVSTLKIQRTQQEDSAVYLCASSLGRRGRYNEQFFGPGTRLTVL.

The chain carries TRBV19 and TRBJ1-6, with 8 bases fitting TRBD1. This CDR3 has 15 amino acids. Trimming at V came to 7 bases and at J to 9 bases, leaving 11 bases not matched to a gene. Germline assignment: CDR1 LNHDA and CDR2 SQIVND (reference sequence). Written as DNA, the CDR3 is TGTGCCAGTACCCCAGGGGGACAGGCGGCTTCACCCCTCCACTTT. Translated, it gives CASTPGGQAASPLHF.

The chain is built from TRBV4-1 and TRBJ2-3, with 8 bases lining up with TRBD2. The CDR3 is 15 residues long. From germline, CDR1 is MGHRA and CDR2 YSYEKL. J was trimmed by 3 bases and V by 1 base; bases with no gene match: 3. The CDR3 sequence is CASSQAGTRTDTQYF. As DNA, the CDR3 is TGCGCCAGCAGCCAAGCCGGGACTAGAACAGATACGCAGTATTTT.